The 8 T cell receptor beta chains in this list originate from one sample, sequenced in a study of tissue T cells after allogeneic stem cell transplantation. Time point in this sample: mouse harvest day 7 after allogeneic transplant. Each mouse received 10^7 T-cell-depleted marrow cells plus 10^6 splenic CD5+ T cells by tail vein. Sequencing was performed with immunoSEQ multiplex PCR; in TCRdb, only in-frame clones are kept and a portion is missing. The table has over 6,500 clones, 40% to 55% seen once. Sample: gut tissue. These receptor sequences come from a female BALB/c mouse given C57BL/6 T cells with graft-versus-host disease after an allogeneic hematopoietic cell transplant.

This clone was picked up a small number of times. Gene and germline names: mouse. The sequenced fragment ends 1 residue before the CDR3 boundary, so the rest is inferred from the germline J gene. The chain recombines TRBV12-1 with TRBJ1-3; no definite D call. The CDR3 sequence is 14 residues long. V dropped 0 bases and J dropped 0 bases, with 5 bases sitting between them. Germline V gene lookup returns CDR1 SGHSN and CDR2 HYEKVE. CDR3 DNA, as far as it was read: TGTGCCAGCTCTCTCTGGGGTTCTGGAAATACGCTCTAT. As protein: CASSLWGSGNTLY. Given in full, the CDR3 is CASSLWGSGNTLYF.

Notes on this clone: At one end the junction does not follow the germline gene, possibly because of a read error. Each gene name is a mouse one. The read ends 1 residue shy of where the CDR3 ends; the end is completed using the germline J gene. The rearrangement uses TRBV13-1 and TRBJ2-7, with 8 bases lining up with TRBD2. This CDR3 comprises 14 residues. Per the germline V gene, CDR1 is NSHNY and CDR2 is SYGAGN. CDR3 protein: CASGDALGGYEQYF. Incomplete CDR3 DNA: TGTGCCAGCGGTGATGCCCTGGGGGGTTATGAACAGTAC.

Details on this clone: The gene names given are mouse names. The CDR3 end is not reached by the read, which stops 1 residue before it; the germline J gene fills it in. This chain links TRBV3 with TRBJ1-4; no clear D. V lost 1 base, J lost 0 bases, and 3 bases lay in between. This CDR3 region has 14 residues. CDR1 is SNHLY, CDR2 FYNGKV, per germline (reference sequence). The DNA read from the CDR3 is TGTGCCAGCAGCTTAGGGATTTCCAACGAAAGATTATTT. It translates to CASSLGISNERLF. Given in full, the CDR3 is CASSLGISNERLFF.

A remark on this clone: All gene names here are mouse names. The CDR3 is cut off 1 residue early in the read; its end comes from the germline J gene. V usage is TRBV1 and J usage is TRBJ1-6; D is unclear. TRBJ1-6 is given ORF status, its function remaining uncertain. CDR1 is NSQYPW, CDR2 LRSPGD, per germline (reference sequence). With 1 base removed from V and 0 bases from J, the gap between germline ends came to 4 bases. CDR3 length equals 15 residues. The part of the CDR3 DNA that was read is TGCACCTGCAGTGCAGGGAATTCCTATAATTCGCCCCTCTAC. Its translation is CTCSAGNSYNSPLY. The entire CDR3 is CTCSAGNSYNSPLYF.

Remarks on this clone: Genes and germline are mouse. The read comes to an end 1 residue before the CDR3 does, leaving the germline J gene to fill in the end. The chain links TRBV13-1 to TRBJ2-5; 8 bases align to TRBD1. CDR3 length: 14 residues. Germline CDR1 is NSHNY and CDR2 is SYGAGN. After removal of 3 bases from V and 5 bases from J, the junction contained 5 bases not matched to a gene. The covered CDR3 bases are TGTGCCAGCAGTGGAGACAGGGGAAGAGACACCCAGTAC. Residues: CASSGDRGRDTQY. The full CDR3 sequence reads CASSGDRGRDTQYF.

To note about this clone: Gene labels here are mouse ones. The sequenced fragment ends 1 residue before the CDR3 boundary, so the rest is inferred from the germline J gene. V gene TRBV26 combines with J gene TRBJ2-5; D is unresolved. CDR3 length: 13 amino acids. Looked up from germline, CDR1 is KGHPV and CDR2 is FQNQEV (reference sequence). Trimming removed 2 bases from V and 2 bases from J, with 5 bases in between. CDR3 amino acids: CASSLTVQDTQYF. The covered CDR3 bases are TGTGCCAGCAGTCTGACAGTCCAAGACACCCAGTAC.

As to this clone: Gene names refer to mouse genes. The DNA ends 1 residue before the CDR3 does, and the rest of the CDR3 is filled in from the germline J gene. V is TRBV26 and J is TRBJ2-1; tentatively, D is TRBD2 (5 bases). The CDR3 is made up of 14 amino acids. The germline gives CDR1 KGHPV, CDR2 FQNQEV (reference sequence). V lost 3 bases to trimming and J lost 2 bases, with 8 bases between them. The CDR3 DNA, read in part, is TGTGCCAGCAGTCTTCGCTGGGACTATGCTGAGCAGTTC. Encoded protein: CASSLRWDYAEQF. The full CDR3 protein is CASSLRWDYAEQFF.

This clone is deemed large. These gene names are mouse names. The CDR3 is cut off 1 residue early in the read; its end comes from the germline J gene. The J gene is TRBJ2-7, the V gene TRBV19, with TRBD2 identical over 7 bases. This CDR3 comprises 12 residues. Germline loops: CDR1 FNHDT, CDR2 SITEND (reference sequence). V was clipped by 7 bases and J by 2 bases; unmatched bases: 3. The DNA read from the CDR3 is TGTGCCAGCGGGGGGGAGCCCTATGAACAGTAC. Its protein is CASGGEPYEQY. The complete CDR3 sequence is CASGGEPYEQYF.